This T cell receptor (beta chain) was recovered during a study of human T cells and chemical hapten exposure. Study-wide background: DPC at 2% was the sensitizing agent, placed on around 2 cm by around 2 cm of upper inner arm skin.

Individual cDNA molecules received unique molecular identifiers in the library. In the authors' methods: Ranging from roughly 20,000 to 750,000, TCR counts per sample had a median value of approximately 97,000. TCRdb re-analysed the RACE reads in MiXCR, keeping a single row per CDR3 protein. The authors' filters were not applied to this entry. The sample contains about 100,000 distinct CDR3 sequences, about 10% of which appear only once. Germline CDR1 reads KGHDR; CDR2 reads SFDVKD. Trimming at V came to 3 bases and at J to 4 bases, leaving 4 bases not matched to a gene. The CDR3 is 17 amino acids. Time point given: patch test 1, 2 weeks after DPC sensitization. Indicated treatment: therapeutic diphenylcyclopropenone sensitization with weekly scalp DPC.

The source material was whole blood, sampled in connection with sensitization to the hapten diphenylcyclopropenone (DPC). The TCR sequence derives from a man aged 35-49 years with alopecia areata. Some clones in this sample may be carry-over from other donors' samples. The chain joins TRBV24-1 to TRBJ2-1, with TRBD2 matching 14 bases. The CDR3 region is CATSDAGTSGRYNEQFF. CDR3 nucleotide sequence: TGTGCCACCAGTGATGCCGGGACTAGCGGGAGATACAATGAGCAGTTCTTC.